This T cell receptor (beta chain) was recorded in a study of T cells in Graves' hyperthyroidism and ophthalmopathy. To note about this clonotype: Its cognate antigen is unknown.

J gave up 0 bases and V 1 base, and 6 bases lay outside the gene matches. This CDR3 has 17 amino acids. Germline-derived CDR1 and CDR2 are LNHDA and SQIVND (reference sequence). Amplified TCR beta CDR3 regions derived from RNA transcripts. The primer set for the first-round RT-PCR of the TCR CDR3 was HTBI. In TCRdb, the multiplex PCR reads were re-called with MiXCR into one record per CDR3 protein. The table has fewer than 650,000 distinct CDR3 sequences, about 14% seen once. General study findings and limits: Blood also contained most expanded thyroid clonotypes above 0.001.

Exclusion of patients followed from uncontrolled infection, other autoimmune disease, pregnancy or lactation. Each diagnosis drew on symptoms, thyroxine, TRAb, thyroid ultrasound and orbital computed tomography findings. Fresh peripheral blood, 10 ml, yielded the PBMCs. The rearrangement links TRBV19 to TRBJ2-1; 7 bases fit TRBD2. The sample taken for sequencing was blood. This receptor was obtained from a woman aged 40-49 years with Graves' hyperthyroidism. The chain's CDR3 is CASSIVRGGSSYNEQFF. Here the CDR3 DNA reads TGTGCCAGTAGTATAGTAAGAGGCGGGAGCTCCTACAATGAGCAGTTCTTC.